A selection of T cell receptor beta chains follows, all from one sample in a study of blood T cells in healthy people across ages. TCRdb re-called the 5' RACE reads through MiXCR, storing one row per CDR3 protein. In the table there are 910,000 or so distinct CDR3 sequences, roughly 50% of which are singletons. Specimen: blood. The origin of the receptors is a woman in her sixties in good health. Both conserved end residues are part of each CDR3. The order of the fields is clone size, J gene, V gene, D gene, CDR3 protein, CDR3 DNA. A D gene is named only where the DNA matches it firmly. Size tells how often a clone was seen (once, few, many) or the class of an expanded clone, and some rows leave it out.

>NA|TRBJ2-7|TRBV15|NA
CATSRDFRGNYEQYF
TGTGCCACCAGCAGAGATTTTCGGGGGAACTACGAGCAGTACTTC
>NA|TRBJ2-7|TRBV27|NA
CASSLMYGYEQYF
TGTGCCAGCAGTTTAATGTATGGTTACGAGCAGTACTTC
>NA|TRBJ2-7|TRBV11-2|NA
CASSSTVQLYEQYF
TGTGCCAGCAGCTCGACAGTTCAGCTCTACGAGCAGTACTTC
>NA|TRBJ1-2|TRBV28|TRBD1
CASSFYYRGTGGNYGYTF
TGTGCCAGCAGTTTTTATTATCGGGGGACAGGGGGAAACTATGGCTACACCTTC
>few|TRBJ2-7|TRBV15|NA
CATSRAGTYEQYF
TGTGCCACCAGCAGAGCAGGCACTTACGAGCAGTACTTC
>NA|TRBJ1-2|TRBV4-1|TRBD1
CASSQVQAGQGDGYTF
TGCGCCAGCAGCCAAGTACAGGCGGGACAGGGCGATGGCTACACCTTC
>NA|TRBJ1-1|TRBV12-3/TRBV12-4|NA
CASTPGRGRQAAFF
TGTGCCAGCACCCCGGGGAGGGGAAGGCAAGCGGCTTTCTTT
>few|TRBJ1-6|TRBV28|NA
CASKRAGRANSPLHF
TGTGCCAGCAAGCGGGCAGGCCGAGCCAATTCACCCCTCCACTTT
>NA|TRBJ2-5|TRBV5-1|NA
CASSLSAQQETQYF
TGCGCCAGCAGCTTGAGTGCACAGCAAGAGACCCAGTACTTC
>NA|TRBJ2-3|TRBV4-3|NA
CASSHSAGSSTDTQYF
TGCGCCAGCAGCCATTCCGCAGGGAGTAGCACAGATACGCAGTATTTT
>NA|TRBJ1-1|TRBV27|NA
CASSFNYGGPSTEAFF
TGTGCCAGCAGTTTCAACTATGGCGGCCCTAGCACTGAAGCTTTCTTT
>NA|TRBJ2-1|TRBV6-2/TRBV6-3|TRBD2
CASSRTGTMLNNEQFF
TGTGCCAGCAGTCGGACCGGGACTATGCTTAACAATGAGCAGTTCTTC
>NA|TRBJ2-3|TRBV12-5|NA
CASGLVLDGVHRFSDTQYF
TGTGCTAGTGGTTTGGTACTGGATGGAGTCCACCGATTCTCAGATACGCAGTATTTT
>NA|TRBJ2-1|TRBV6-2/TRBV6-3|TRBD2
CASSYPTSGNANEQFF
TGTGCCAGCAGTTACCCGACTAGCGGGAACGCTAATGAGCAGTTCTTC
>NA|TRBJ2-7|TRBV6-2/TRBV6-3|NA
CASEGNYEQYF
TGTGCCAGCGAAGGGAATTACGAGCAGTACTTC